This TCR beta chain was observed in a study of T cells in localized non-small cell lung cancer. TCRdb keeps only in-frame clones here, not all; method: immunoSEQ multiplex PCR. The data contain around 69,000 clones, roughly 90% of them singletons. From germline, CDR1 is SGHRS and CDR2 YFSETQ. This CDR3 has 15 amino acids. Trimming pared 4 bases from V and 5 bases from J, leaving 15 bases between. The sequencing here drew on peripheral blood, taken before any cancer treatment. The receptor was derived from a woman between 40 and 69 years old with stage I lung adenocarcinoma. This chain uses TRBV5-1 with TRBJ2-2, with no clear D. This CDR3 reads CASSGRNLQTGELFF. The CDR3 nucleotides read TGCGCCAGCAGCGGACGGAACCTCCAAACCGGGGAGCTGTTTTTT.